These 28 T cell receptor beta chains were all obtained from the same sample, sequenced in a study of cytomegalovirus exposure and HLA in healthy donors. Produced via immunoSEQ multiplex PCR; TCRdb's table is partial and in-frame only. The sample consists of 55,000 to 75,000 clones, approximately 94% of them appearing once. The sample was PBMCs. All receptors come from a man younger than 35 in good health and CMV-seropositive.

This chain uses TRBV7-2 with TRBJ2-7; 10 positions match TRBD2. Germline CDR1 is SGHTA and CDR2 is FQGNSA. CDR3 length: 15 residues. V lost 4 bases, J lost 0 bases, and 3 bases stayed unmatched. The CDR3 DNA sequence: TGTGCCAGCAGCTGGACTAGCGGAGTCTCCTACGAGCAGTACTTC. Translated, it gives CASSWTSGVSYEQYF.

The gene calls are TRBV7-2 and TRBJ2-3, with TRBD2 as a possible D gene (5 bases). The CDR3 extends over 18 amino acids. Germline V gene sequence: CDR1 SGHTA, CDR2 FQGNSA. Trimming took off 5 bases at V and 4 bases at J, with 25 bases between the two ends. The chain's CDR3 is CASSTGVSLATRADTQYF. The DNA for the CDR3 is TGTGCCAGCAGCACGGGTGTGAGCCTCGCAACGCGGGCAGATACGCAGTATTTT.

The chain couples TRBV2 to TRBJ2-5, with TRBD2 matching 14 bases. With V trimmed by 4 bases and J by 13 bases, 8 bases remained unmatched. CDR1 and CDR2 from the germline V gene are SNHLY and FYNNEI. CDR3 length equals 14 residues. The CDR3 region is CASSGRLAGGGLYF. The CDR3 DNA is TGTGCCAGCAGTGGAAGACTAGCGGGGGGGGGTCTGTACTTC.

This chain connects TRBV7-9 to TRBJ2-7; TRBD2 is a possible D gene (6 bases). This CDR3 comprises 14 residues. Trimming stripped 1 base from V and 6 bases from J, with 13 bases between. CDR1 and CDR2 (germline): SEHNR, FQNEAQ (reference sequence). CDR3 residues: CASSLEGGFGEQYF. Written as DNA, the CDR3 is TGTGCCAGCAGCTTAGAAGGAGGGTTTGGCGAGCAGTACTTC.

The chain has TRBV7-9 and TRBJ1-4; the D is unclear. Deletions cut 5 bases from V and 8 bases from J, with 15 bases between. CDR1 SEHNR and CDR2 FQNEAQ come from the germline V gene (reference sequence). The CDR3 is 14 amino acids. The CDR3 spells CASSPTGLREKLFF. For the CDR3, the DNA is TGTGCCAGCAGCCCGACCGGGTTGAGGGAAAAACTGTTTTTT.

The CDR3 loop is CASSPMSGSDTDTQYF. CDR3 bases: TGTGCCAGCAGTCCCATGAGCGGGAGTGACACAGATACGCAGTATTTT. The genes are TRBV6-4 and TRBJ2-3; 8 positions match TRBD2. V trimming: 5 bases; J trimming: 2 bases; junction bases outside the gene matches: 9. Per the germline V gene, CDR1 is MRHNA and CDR2 is SNTAGT. The CDR3 is 16 residues long.

DNA of the CDR3: TGTGCCAGCAGCTTAGACTTCACCGGGGAGCTGTTTTTT. Amino acids: CASSLDFTGELFF. The chain employs TRBV11-2 and TRBJ2-2; D remains ambiguous. Trimming left V 0 bases short and J 4 bases short, with 3 bases between. The length of the CDR3 is 13 residues. Germline values: CDR1 SGHAT, CDR2 FQNNGV. The entire variable domain, with the rest obtained from reference TRBV11-2 and TRBJ2-2, is as follows: EAGVAQSPRYKIIEKRQSVAFWCNPISGHATLYWYQQILGQGPKLLIQFQNNGVVDDSQLPKDRFSAERLKGVDSTLKIQPAKLEDSAVYLCASSLDFTGELFFGEGSRLTVL.

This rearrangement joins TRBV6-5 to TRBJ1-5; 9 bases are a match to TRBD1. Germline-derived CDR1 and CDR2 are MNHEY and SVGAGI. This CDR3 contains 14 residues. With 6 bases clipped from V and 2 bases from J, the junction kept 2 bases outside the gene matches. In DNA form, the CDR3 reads TGTGCCAGCAGCCGGACAGGGGGCAATCAGCCCCAGCATTTT. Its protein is CASSRTGGNQPQHF.

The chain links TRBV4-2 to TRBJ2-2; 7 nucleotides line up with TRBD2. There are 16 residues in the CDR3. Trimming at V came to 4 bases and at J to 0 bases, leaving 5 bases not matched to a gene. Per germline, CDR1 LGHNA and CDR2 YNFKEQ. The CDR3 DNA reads TGTGCCAGCAGCCCCTCGGGGGGAGCGAACACCGGGGAGCTGTTTTTT. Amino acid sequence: CASSPSGGANTGELFF.

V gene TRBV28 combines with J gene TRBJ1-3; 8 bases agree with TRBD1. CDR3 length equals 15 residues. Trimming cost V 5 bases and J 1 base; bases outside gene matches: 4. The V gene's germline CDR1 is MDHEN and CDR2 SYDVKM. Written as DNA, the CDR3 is TGTGCCAGCAGTCGCAGGGGGCTGTCTGGAAACACCATATATTTT. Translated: CASSRRGLSGNTIYF.

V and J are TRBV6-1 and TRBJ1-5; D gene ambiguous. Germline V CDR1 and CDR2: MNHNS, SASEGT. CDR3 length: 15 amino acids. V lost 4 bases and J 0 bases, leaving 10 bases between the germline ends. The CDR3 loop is CASSVGHYSNQPQHF. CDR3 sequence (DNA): TGTGCCAGCAGTGTAGGCCACTATAGCAATCAGCCCCAGCATTTT.

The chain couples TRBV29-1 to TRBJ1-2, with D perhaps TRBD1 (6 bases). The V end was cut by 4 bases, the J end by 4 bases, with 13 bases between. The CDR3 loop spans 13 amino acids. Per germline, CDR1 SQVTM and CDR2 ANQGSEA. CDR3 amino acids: CSVGGGAIYGYTF. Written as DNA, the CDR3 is TGCAGCGTTGGGGGGGGCGCTATCTATGGCTACACCTTC.

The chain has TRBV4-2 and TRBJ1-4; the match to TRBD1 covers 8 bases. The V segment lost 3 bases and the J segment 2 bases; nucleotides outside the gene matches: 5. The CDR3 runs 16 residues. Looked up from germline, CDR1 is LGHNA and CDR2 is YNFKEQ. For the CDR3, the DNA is TGTGCCAGCAGCCAGGGCACAGGGGGGACTAATGAAAAACTGTTTTTT. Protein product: CASSQGTGGTNEKLFF.

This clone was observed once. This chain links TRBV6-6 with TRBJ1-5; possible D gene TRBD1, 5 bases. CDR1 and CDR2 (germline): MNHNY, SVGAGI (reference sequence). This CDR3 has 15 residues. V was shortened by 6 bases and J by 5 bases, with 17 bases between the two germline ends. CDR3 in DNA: TGTGCCAGCAGATCACAGGCAGTGAGACATCAGCCCCAGCATTTT. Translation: CASRSQAVRHQPQHF.

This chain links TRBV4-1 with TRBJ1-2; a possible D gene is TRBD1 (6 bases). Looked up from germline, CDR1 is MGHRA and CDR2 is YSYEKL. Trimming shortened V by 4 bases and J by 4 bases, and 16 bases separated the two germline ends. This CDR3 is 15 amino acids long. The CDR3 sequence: CASSLGGQGSYGYTF. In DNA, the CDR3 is TGCGCCAGCAGCCTGGGAGGGCAGGGGTCCTATGGCTACACCTTC.

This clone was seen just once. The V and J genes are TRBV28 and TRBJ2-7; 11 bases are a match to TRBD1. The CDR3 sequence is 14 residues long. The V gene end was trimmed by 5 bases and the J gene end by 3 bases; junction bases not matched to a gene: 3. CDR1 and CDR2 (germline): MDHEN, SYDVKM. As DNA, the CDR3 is TGTGCCAGCAGTCCCGGGACAGGGGGCTACGAGCAGTACTTC. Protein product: CASSPGTGGYEQYF.

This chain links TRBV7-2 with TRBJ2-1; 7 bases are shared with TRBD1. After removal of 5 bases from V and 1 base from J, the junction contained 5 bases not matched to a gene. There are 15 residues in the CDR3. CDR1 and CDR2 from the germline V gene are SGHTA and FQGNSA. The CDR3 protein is CASSRDSQSYNEQFF. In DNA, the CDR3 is TGTGCCAGCAGCCGGGACAGCCAATCCTACAATGAGCAGTTCTTC.

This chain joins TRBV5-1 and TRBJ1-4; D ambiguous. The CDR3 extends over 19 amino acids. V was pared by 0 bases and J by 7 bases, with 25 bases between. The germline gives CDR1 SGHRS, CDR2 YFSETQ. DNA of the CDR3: TGCGCCAGCAGCTTGGGTCGGAGTACGGAGGCCGTTATCGGTGAAAAACTGTTTTTT. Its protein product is CASSLGRSTEAVIGEKLFF.

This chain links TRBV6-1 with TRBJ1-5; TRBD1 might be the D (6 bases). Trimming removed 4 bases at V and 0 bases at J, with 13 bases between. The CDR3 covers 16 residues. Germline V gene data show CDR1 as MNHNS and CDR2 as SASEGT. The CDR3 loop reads CASSASGVYSNQPQHF. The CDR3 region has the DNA TGTGCCAGCAGTGCTTCAGGGGTCTATAGCAATCAGCCCCAGCATTTT.

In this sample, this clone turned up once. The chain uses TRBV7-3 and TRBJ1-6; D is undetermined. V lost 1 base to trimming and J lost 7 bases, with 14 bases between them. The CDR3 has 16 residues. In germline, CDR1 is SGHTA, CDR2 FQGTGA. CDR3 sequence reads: CASSLNSRGQNSPLHF. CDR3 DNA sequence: TGTGCCAGCAGCTTAAATTCGCGAGGTCAGAATTCACCCCTCCACTTT.

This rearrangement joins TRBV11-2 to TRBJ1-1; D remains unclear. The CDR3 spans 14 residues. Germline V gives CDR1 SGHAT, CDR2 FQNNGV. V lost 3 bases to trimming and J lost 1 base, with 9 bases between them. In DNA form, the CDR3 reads TGTGCCAGCAGCTTCCGGTGGAGGAACACTGAAGCTTTCTTT. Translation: CASSFRWRNTEAFF.

The CDR3 region has the DNA TGCGCCAGCAGCCAAGAGGGCGGGAGCAATCAGCCCCAGCATTTT. Protein product: CASSQEGGSNQPQHF. V usage is TRBV4-3 and J usage is TRBJ1-5; D is unclear. The CDR3 sequence is 15 residues long. Per the germline V gene, CDR1 is LGHNA and CDR2 is YSLEER. V dropped 0 bases and J dropped 1 base, with 7 bases sitting between them.

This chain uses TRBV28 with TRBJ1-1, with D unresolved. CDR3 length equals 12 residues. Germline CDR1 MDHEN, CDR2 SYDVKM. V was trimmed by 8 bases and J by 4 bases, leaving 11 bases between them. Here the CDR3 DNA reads TGTGCCAGCCGACTCGGGAGCACTGAAGCTTTCTTT. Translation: CASRLGSTEAFF.

The CDR3 DNA sequence: TGCGCCAGCAGCTTGGCCGAAGGAGGGAACACTGAAGCTTTCTTT. Translation: CASSLAEGGNTEAFF. The V gene is TRBV5-1, the J gene TRBJ1-1; D unresolved. The CDR3 runs 15 residues. CDR1 SGHRS and CDR2 YFSETQ come from the germline V gene. Trimming removed 0 bases from V and 1 base from J, with 10 bases in between.

CDR3 nucleotide sequence: TGTGCCTCAAGACAGGGCGCCTGGGAGCAGTTCTTC. As protein: CASRQGAWEQFF. V usage is TRBV30 and J usage is TRBJ2-1, with 7 bases identical to TRBD1. Germline assignment: CDR1 GTSNPN and CDR2 SVGIG (reference sequence). The CDR3 totals 12 residues. V dropped 7 bases and J dropped 10; count of bases not matched to a gene: 10.

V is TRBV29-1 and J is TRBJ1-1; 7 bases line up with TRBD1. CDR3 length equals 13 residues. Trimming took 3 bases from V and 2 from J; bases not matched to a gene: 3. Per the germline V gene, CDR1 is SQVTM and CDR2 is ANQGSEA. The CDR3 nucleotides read TGCAGCGTTGATACAGGGGTAAACACTGAAGCTTTCTTT. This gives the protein CSVDTGVNTEAFF.

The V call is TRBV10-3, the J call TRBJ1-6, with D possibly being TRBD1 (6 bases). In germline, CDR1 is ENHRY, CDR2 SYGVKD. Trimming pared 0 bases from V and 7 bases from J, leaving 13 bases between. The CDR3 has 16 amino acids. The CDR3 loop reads CAISESKGGGNSPLHF. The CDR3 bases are TGTGCCATCAGTGAGTCGAAAGGGGGTGGAAATTCACCCCTCCACTTT.

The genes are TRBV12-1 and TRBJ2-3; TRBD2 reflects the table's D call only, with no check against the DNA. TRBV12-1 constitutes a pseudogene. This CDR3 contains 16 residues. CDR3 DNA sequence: TGTGCCAGCAGCCTCAAGCCGGGAGGGCGAACAGATACGCAGTATTTT. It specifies CASSLKPGGRTDTQYF.